This T cell receptor beta chain was identified during a study of technical replicates of blood from a few donors. Clones were sequenced by immunoSEQ multiplex PCR, and TCRdb holds only the in-frame ones, with some missing. The data contain about 49,000 clones, more than 85% of them seen just once; the ten biggest clones take up approximately 3.9%. Germline loops: CDR1 SGHVS, CDR2 FNYEAQ. Trimming took 5 bases from V and 2 from J; bases not matched to a gene: 6. The CDR3 runs 14 residues. The sequence was obtained from a human donor in good health. Some clones in this sample may be carry-over from other donors' samples. Material for sequencing was PBMCs. This chain links TRBV7-6 with TRBJ2-7, with 7 nucleotides matching TRBD2. CDR3 sequence reads: CASSTLAATYEQYF. CDR3 DNA: TGTGCCAGCAGCACTCTAGCGGCCACCTACGAGCAGTACTTC.